This is a list of T cell receptor beta chains from one sample in a study of blood T cells in healthy people across ages. TCRdb analysed the 5' RACE reads with MiXCR anew, one entry per CDR3 protein. Of over 600,000 distinct CDR3 sequences listed, approximately 21% are singletons. The sequencing input was blood. These receptors were taken from a man between 65 and 80 years old in good health. Both conserved end residues are part of each CDR3. A D gene is named only where the DNA matches it firmly. Not all rows give a size; the values are once, few, many and, for expanded clones, a class.

V gene	clone size	D gene	J gene	CDR3 DNA	CDR3 protein
TRBV7-2	few	-	TRBJ1-2	TGTGCCAGCAGCTTAGCACCGAGTACTAACTATGGCTACACCTTC	CASSLAPSTNYGYTF
TRBV6-1	few	-	TRBJ1-2	TGTGCCAGCAGTGGTGGAGTCACCAGGAACTATGGCTACACCTTC	CASSGGVTRNYGYTF
TRBV20-1	-	TRBD1	TRBJ1-2	TGCAGTGCTACCACCCGGACAGGCGATTACACCTTC	CSATTRTGDYTF
TRBV4-2	few	-	TRBJ2-1	TGTGCCAGCAGCCAAGAAATCGATAGAGACAATGAGCAGTTCTTC	CASSQEIDRDNEQFF
TRBV20-1	-	-	TRBJ1-2	TGCAGTGCTAGAGATCCCAGGGGTAACTATGGCTACACCTTC	CSARDPRGNYGYTF
TRBV29-1	many	-	TRBJ2-5	TGCAGCGTTGAAGATCTAGGGGAGACCCAGTACTTC	CSVEDLGETQYF
TRBV27	few	-	TRBJ1-1	TGTGCCAGCAGTATACAGGTAGATCGCACTGAAGCTTTCTTT	CASSIQVDRTEAFF
TRBV6-6	-	TRBD1	TRBJ2-7	TGTGCCAGCAGCGGCGTCGACAGGGCCATCTACGAGCAGTACTTC	CASSGVDRAIYEQYF
TRBV3-1	many	TRBD2	TRBJ2-1	TGTGCCAGCAGCCCCACTAGCGAAGCATACAATGAGCAGTTCTTC	CASSPTSEAYNEQFF
TRBV18	few	-	TRBJ1-2	TGTGCCAGCTCACCAGGGATGAGCGGCTACACCTTC	CASSPGMSGYTF
TRBV14	-	TRBD1	TRBJ2-5	TGTGCCAGCAGCCAATTAGGGGGCGCGGAGACCCAGTACTTC	CASSQLGGAETQYF
TRBV27	once	TRBD1	TRBJ2-7	TGTGCCAGCAGTTTAGAGGGACAGGGGCCTTCCTACGAGCAGTACTTC	CASSLEGQGPSYEQYF
TRBV25-1	few	TRBD2	TRBJ2-7	TGTGCCAGCCTGGGCGGGGGCTCCTACGAGCAGTACTTC	CASLGGGSYEQYF
TRBV3-1	many	-	TRBJ2-1	TGTGCCAGCAGCCAATCCATAAACAATGAGCAGTTCTTC	CASSQSINNEQFF
TRBV6-2/TRBV6-3	once	-	TRBJ2-1	TGTGCCAGCACTCCCTTGGGACTCCGCAATGAGCAGTTCTTC	CASTPLGLRNEQFF
TRBV5-5	-	-	TRBJ1-2	TGTGCCAGCAGCTTGGCCGCCTATGGCTACACCTTC	CASSLAAYGYTF
TRBV29-1	-	-	TRBJ1-5	TGCAGCGTTGAAGTTGTGGGCGGTCAGCCCCAGCATTTT	CSVEVVGGQPQHF
TRBV20-1	many	TRBD2	TRBJ2-5	TGCAGTGCTAGAGAGTGGCGGGAGGGGTACCAAGAGACCCAGTACTTC	CSAREWREGYQETQYF
TRBV12-3/TRBV12-4	few	-	TRBJ1-1	TGTGCCAGCAGTTTAGCGCGGGAAGCTTTCTTT	CASSLAREAFF
TRBV27	few	-	TRBJ1-5	TGTGCCAGCAGTCAAATGGACCCAACAGACGATCAGCCCCAGCATTTT	CASSQMDPTDDQPQHF
TRBV14	few	-	TRBJ1-3	TGTGCCAGCAGCCAAGATTCGGGGATCACTGGAAACACCATATATTTT	CASSQDSGITGNTIYF
TRBV3-1	once	TRBD2	TRBJ2-7	TGTGCCAGCAGCCTCTATAGCGGGAGGGCCGGAGAGCAGTACTTC	CASSLYSGRAGEQYF